This TCR beta chain was profiled in a study of blood T cell repertoires in COVID-19. Study in general: PBMCs, B-cell-depleted T cells, or T cells were the source of the cDNA or gDNA that made up the material.

Authors' data handling: Scientists estimated how many nucleated cells there were by amplifying reference gene primers. Assay: immunoSEQ multiplex PCR; the TCRdb copy retains only in-frame clones and omits some. V, J and clone size derive from that table, while D and trimming were established from the DNA sequence. This table has about 400,000 clones, around 86% appearing once. This CDR3 has 14 amino acids. V gave up 0 bases and J gave up 5 bases, with 10 bases separating them. The germline gives CDR1 KGHSH, CDR2 LQKENI. The chain uses TRBV18 and TRBJ1-1; a weak D match, TRBD1 (5 bases). The sample comprised peripheral blood. This receptor was taken from a human donor in a cohort sampled during active COVID-19. The CDR3, as DNA: TGTGCCAGCTCACCACCCGGGGAGGGGACTGAAGCTTTCTTT. Protein product: CASSPPGEGTEAFF.